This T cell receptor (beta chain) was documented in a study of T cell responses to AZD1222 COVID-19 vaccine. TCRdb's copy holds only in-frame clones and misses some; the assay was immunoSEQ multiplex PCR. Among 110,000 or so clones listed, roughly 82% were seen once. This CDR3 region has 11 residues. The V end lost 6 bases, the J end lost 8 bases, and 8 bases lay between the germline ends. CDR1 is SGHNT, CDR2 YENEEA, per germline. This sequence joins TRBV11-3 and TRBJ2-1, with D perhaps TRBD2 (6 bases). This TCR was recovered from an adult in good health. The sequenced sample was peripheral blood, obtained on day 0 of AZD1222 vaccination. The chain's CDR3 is CASSRGDEQFF. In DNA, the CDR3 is TGTGCCAGCAGTCGCGGGGATGAGCAGTTCTTC.